This TCR beta chain was sequenced in a study of CD8 T cells in Susac syndrome. The RNA input was roughly 0.45 to 1 ug, and it was reverse transcribed with random hexamers. Across 54 Vbeta and 13 Jbeta, TCR beta CDR3 was amplified with immunoSEQ multiplex PCR. TCRdb re-analysed the immunoSEQ multiplex PCR reads in MiXCR, keeping a single row per CDR3 protein. The table includes approximately 210,000 distinct CDR3 sequences, 94% detected once. CD8+ and CD4+ T cells taken from blood had their TCR beta sequenced. CDR1 SGDLS and CDR2 YYNGEE come from the germline V gene. Trimming removed 0 bases at V and 0 bases at J, with 11 bases between. The CDR3 length is 16 residues.

The chain carries TRBV9 and TRBJ2-3; tentative D call: TRBD1 (6 bases). This TCR was recovered from a human donor with Susac syndrome. The material sequenced was CD4+ T cells from PBMCs. The CDR3 is CASSVVGQTSTDTQYF. CDR3 in DNA: TGTGCCAGCAGCGTAGTTGGACAGACTAGCACAGATACGCAGTATTTT.